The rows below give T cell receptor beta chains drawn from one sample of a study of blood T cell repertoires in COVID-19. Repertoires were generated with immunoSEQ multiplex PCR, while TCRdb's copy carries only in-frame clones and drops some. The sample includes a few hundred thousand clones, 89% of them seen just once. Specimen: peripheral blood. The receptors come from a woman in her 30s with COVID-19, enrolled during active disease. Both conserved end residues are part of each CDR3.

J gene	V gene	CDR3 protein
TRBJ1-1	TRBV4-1	CASSFTRTELTEAFF
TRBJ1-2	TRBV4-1	CASSQDPQGDYYGYTF
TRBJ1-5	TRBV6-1	CASSGGRRLTRNQPQHF
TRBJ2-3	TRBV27	CASSFRTEKHTQYF
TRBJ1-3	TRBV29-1	CSVAAPMSGNTIYF
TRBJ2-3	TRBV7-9	CASSLGGGPGTDTQYF
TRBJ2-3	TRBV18	CASSPRTSGGPDTQYF
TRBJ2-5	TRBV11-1	CASSLAPAGGRIGETQYF
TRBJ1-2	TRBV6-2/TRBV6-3	CASSHARLDRFYGYTF
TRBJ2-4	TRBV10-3	CAISADIRGIQYF
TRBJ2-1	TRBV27	CASSPRVTSGGDEQFF
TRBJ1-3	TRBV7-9	CASSFTVSGNTIYF
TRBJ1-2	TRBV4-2	CASSKGWGYTF
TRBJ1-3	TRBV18	CASSPTGGNTIYF
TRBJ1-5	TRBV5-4	CASRGHLADQPQHF
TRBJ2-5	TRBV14	CASSRGLEHQETQYF
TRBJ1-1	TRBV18	CASSPNDLPGEAFF
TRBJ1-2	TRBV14	CASSQGFPGYGYTF
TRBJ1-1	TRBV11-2	CASSLVAGGTEAFF
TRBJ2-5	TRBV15	CATSARTGKETQYF
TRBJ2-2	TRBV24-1	CATSPPGSPTGELFF
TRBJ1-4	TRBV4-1	CASSQADRTNEKLFF
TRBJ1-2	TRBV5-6	CASSRRGRAGGYTF
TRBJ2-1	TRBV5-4	CASSTGQGFFNEQFF
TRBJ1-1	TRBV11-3	CASSFYGQGNTEAFF
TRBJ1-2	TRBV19	CASSIRGRNYGYTF
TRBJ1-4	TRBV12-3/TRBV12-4	CASAGGGSEKLFF
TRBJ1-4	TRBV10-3	CAISGEILNEKLFF
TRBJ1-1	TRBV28	CASSFGTEVTEAFF
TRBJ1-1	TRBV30	CAWSVGRDTEAFF
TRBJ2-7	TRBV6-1	CASSDGGFVSYEQYF
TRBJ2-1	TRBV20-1	CSAGGLYEQFF
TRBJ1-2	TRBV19	CASSIDTNYGYTF
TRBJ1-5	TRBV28	CASSFSPSPSMKQPQHF
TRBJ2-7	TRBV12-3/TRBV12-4	CASSFSGRVEQYF
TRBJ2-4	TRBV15	CATSRDWTVAKNIQYF
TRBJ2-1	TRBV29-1	CSVEGTSGGAPRNEQFF
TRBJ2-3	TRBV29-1	CSSLAGAHLSGDTQYF
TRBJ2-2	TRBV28	CASSFAGGLLGTGELFF
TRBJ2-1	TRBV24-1	CATSDGTSQRAEQFF
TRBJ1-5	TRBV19	CASTLRDSNQPQHF
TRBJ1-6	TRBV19	CASSPGSSRRDSPLHF
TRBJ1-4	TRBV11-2	CASSLLYQGGEKLFF